A selection of T cell receptor beta chains follows, all from one sample in a study of shared clonotypes between healthy human individuals. TCRdb's table, derived via immunoSEQ multiplex PCR, lists solely in-frame clones and lacks some. This table holds about 1.5 million clones, approximately 98% found once. Input material: naive CD4+ T cells sorted from blood. Source of these receptors: a man in his thirties or forties in good health. Both conserved end residues are part of each CDR3. D genes are given only for firm matches. Clone size is not always given. Where it is, it says once, few, many or a class for expanded clones.

v_gene,len,d_gene,j_gene,abundance,CDR3nt,CDR3aa
TRBV7-2,13,NA,TRBJ1-1,NA,TGTGCCAGCAGCCTCCAAATGAACACTGAAGCTTTCTTT,CASSLQMNTEAFF
TRBV5-4,16,TRBD2,TRBJ2-3,NA,TGTGCCAGCAGCCCGGGACTAGCGGGAGCAATAGATACGCAGTATTTT,CASSPGLAGAIDTQYF
TRBV7-9,16,NA,TRBJ2-7,NA,TGTGCCAGCAGCGGGACTGTCGTTGCCCTCTCCTACGAGCAGTACTTC,CASSGTVVALSYEQYF
TRBV2,15,NA,TRBJ2-7,NA,TGTGCCAGCAGTGAAGAAGGTCTGGGGACCTACGAGCAGTACTTC,CASSEEGLGTYEQYF
TRBV27,13,TRBD1,TRBJ1-4,NA,TGTGCCACCAGGGGGCACTCTAATGAAAAACTGTTTTTT,CATRGHSNEKLFF
TRBV7-2,11,NA,TRBJ2-1,NA,TGTGCCAGCAGCTTACAGCTTGAGCAGTTCTTC,CASSLQLEQFF
TRBV10-1,18,NA,TRBJ2-1,NA,TGCGCCAGCAGTGTAGGGATAGGGCAAGCCGGCTCCTACAATGAGCAGTTCTTC,CASSVGIGQAGSYNEQFF
TRBV4-1,17,NA,TRBJ1-4,NA,TGCGCCAGCAGCCAAGTGAGATTACTGACGGGCAATGAAAAACTGTTTTTT,CASSQVRLLTGNEKLFF
TRBV18,14,NA,TRBJ2-7,once,TGTGCCAGCTCACCAACCGGGAGAACCTACGAGCAGTACTTC,CASSPTGRTYEQYF
TRBV7-9,14,NA,TRBJ2-5,NA,TGTGCCAGCAGCTTCCGAGGGGGGCGAGAGACCCAGTACTTC,CASSFRGGRETQYF